Below, 32 T cell receptor beta chains from the same sample are listed, as sequenced in a study of CD8+ T cells in alopecia areata. Treatment specified: oral pan-JAK inhibitor, 5-10 mg twice daily. After isolation, RNA underwent reverse transcription to generate cDNA as the sequencing template. Method: immunoSEQ multiplex PCR; TCRdb's copy keeps in-frame clones and lacks some. This table has under 350,000 clones, over 45% appearing once. The input for sequencing was CD4+ T cells sorted from blood, taken at week 24, from a patient treated with tofacitinib. These receptors originate from a human donor with alopecia areata.

This clone was counted between two and nine times. J is TRBJ2-3 and V is TRBV29-1; TRBD1 matches at 7 bases. J was trimmed by 2 bases and V by 7 bases; bases with no gene match: 6. Germline V gene lookup returns CDR1 SQVTM and CDR2 ANQGSEA. The CDR3 sequence is 13 residues long. Here the CDR3 DNA reads TGCAGCGCCGGACAGGTAATCACAGATACGCAGTATTTT. This translates into CSAGQVITDTQYF.

CDR3 sequence (DNA): TGTGCCAGCAGCCCCCGCCGGACAGGGTCTCACAATGAGCAGTTCTTC. Translation gives CASSPRRTGSHNEQFF. This sequence joins TRBV7-2 and TRBJ2-1; 8 bases align to TRBD1. CDR3 length equals 16 residues. J lost 5 bases, V lost 5 bases, and 11 bases had no gene match. Germline CDR1 is SGHTA and CDR2 is FQGNSA.

CDR3 residues: CASRPIGGIVTFHNEQFF. For the CDR3, the DNA is TGTGCCAGCAGACCTATTGGGGGGATTGTGACCTTTCACAATGAGCAGTTCTTC. This sequence joins TRBV11-2 and TRBJ2-1, with D possibly matching TRBD2 (6 bases). In germline, CDR1 is SGHAT, CDR2 FQNNGV. This CDR3 region has 18 residues. V dropped 6 bases and J dropped 5 bases, with 26 bases sitting between them.

CDR3 sequence: CASSTRLGNHQPQHF. Written as DNA, the CDR3 is TGTGCCAGTAGTACCCGACTGGGCAACCATCAGCCCCAGCATTTT. The chain links TRBV19 to TRBJ1-5; D gene ambiguous. The CDR3 is 15 residues long. CDR1 LNHDA and CDR2 SQIVND come from the germline V gene (reference sequence). V lost 4 bases and J lost 5, with 15 bases in between.

The V gene is TRBV29-1, the J gene TRBJ2-1; 9 bases line up with TRBD1. In germline, CDR1 is SQVTM, CDR2 ANQGSEA. The ends lost 3 bases at V and 3 bases at J; junction bases unmatched: 3. This CDR3 contains 14 residues. CDR3 DNA: TGCAGCGTTGAGGTGGGACAGGGCTACAATGAGCAGTTCTTC. It codes for CSVEVGQGYNEQFF.

This clone appeared a single time. The chain uses TRBV29-1 and TRBJ2-3; tentatively, D is TRBD2 (5 bases). V lost 4 bases, J lost 4 bases, and 24 bases lay in between. The CDR3 runs 17 residues. Germline loops: CDR1 SQVTM, CDR2 ANQGSEA. CDR3 region: CSVVPPFGSSFPDTQYF. The CDR3 DNA sequence: TGCAGCGTTGTTCCTCCATTCGGATCTAGCTTTCCAGATACGCAGTATTTT.

This clone has at least ten counts. The gene calls are TRBV30 and TRBJ1-3; D unresolved. Germline-derived CDR1 and CDR2 are GTSNPN and SVGIG (reference sequence). Trimming left V 2 bases short and J 0 bases short, with 11 bases between. This CDR3 spans 15 amino acids. The CDR3 nucleotides read TGTGCCTGGAGTCGGAACGGACCCTCTGGAAACACCATATATTTT. Protein sequence: CAWSRNGPSGNTIYF. Complete variable domain (other parts from reference TRBV30 and TRBJ1-3): SQTIHQWPATLVQPVGSPLSLECTVEGTSNPNLYWYRQAAGRGLQLLFYSVGIGQISSEVPQNLSASRPQDRQFILSSKKLLLSDSGFYLCAWSRNGPSGNTIYFGEGSWLTVV.

The chain has TRBV9 and TRBJ2-5; no definite D call. Germline CDR1 SGDLS, CDR2 YYNGEE. Trimming removed 0 bases at V and 6 bases at J, with 6 bases between. The CDR3 extends over 12 amino acids. The DNA for the CDR3 is TGTGCCAGCAGCGTAGACCTTAAGACCCAGTACTTC. This codes for CASSVDLKTQYF.

The rearrangement links TRBV7-9 to TRBJ2-5; D could derive from TRBD1 or TRBD2 (5 bases each). Germline V CDR1 and CDR2: SEHNR, FQNEAQ (reference sequence). The CDR3 has 14 amino acids. With 0 bases removed from V and 6 bases from J, the gap between germline ends came to 11 bases. The CDR3 protein is CASSLAWQGQTQYF. The CDR3 DNA reads TGTGCCAGCAGCTTAGCGTGGCAGGGACAGACCCAGTACTTC. Together with reference TRBV7-9 and TRBJ2-5, the CDR3 gives the full variable domain: DTGVSQNPRHKITKRGQNVTFRCDPISEHNRLYWYRQTLGQGPEFLTYFQNEAQLEKSRLLSDRFSAERPKGSFSTLEIQRTEQGDSAMYLCASSLAWQGQTQYFGPGTRLLVL.

The J gene is TRBJ2-7, the V gene TRBV30; D is unresolved. Trimming removed 1 base from V and 0 bases from J, with 13 bases in between. The CDR3 contains 15 residues. CDR1 and CDR2 (germline): GTSNPN, SVGIG (reference sequence). DNA for the CDR3: TGTGCCTGGAGTGCTCGGACCTACCTCTCCTACGAGCAGTACTTC. Its translation: CAWSARTYLSYEQYF.

The V and J genes are TRBV30 and TRBJ2-5; D unresolved. Germline V gene lookup returns CDR1 GTSNPN and CDR2 SVGIG (reference sequence). This CDR3 is 11 amino acids long. V was trimmed by 5 bases and J by 7 bases, leaving 11 bases between them. CDR3 region: CAWSGRGTQYF. CDR3 nucleotide sequence: TGTGCCTGGTCGGGCCGAGGGACCCAGTACTTC.

This sequence joins TRBV30 and TRBJ1-1, with 10 bases aligning to TRBD1. The V and J ends lost 2 bases and 0 bases, in that order; junction bases with no gene match: 6. This CDR3 has 16 residues. Germline loops: CDR1 GTSNPN, CDR2 SVGIG (reference sequence). This CDR3 is CAWSRTGGFMNTEAFF. Written as DNA, the CDR3 is TGTGCCTGGAGTAGGACAGGGGGATTTATGAACACTGAAGCTTTCTTT.

The rearrangement uses TRBV30 and TRBJ2-5; D might be TRBD1 (5 bases). Trimming left V 1 base short and J 1 base short, with 10 bases between. Germline CDR1 reads GTSNPN; CDR2 reads SVGIG (reference sequence). The CDR3 totals 14 residues. DNA for the CDR3: TGTGCCTGGAGTGGAGGACAAACCCAAGAGACCCAGTACTTC. It codes for CAWSGGQTQETQYF.

The chain has TRBV9 and TRBJ1-4, with a tentative D call TRBD1 (6 bases). Per the germline V gene, CDR1 is SGDLS and CDR2 is YYNGEE. The CDR3 length is 15 residues. V lost 0 bases and J lost 7, with 13 bases in between. This chain's CDR3 is CASSVAPWGREKLFF. Written as DNA, the CDR3 is TGTGCCAGCAGCGTAGCCCCGTGGGGGCGTGAAAAACTGTTTTTT.

This chain connects TRBV5-6 to TRBJ2-3; TRBD2 is a possible D gene (5 bases). The CDR3 is 15 residues long. Trimming removed 0 bases from V and 3 bases from J, with 11 bases in between. Germline values: CDR1 SGHDT, CDR2 YYEEEE. The CDR3 is CASSLVTGITDTQYF. CDR3 in DNA: TGTGCCAGCAGCTTGGTTACGGGGATAACAGATACGCAGTATTTT.

This clone was detected only a few times. V gene TRBV2 combines with J gene TRBJ2-6; D uncertain. The CDR3 contains 19 residues. The germline gives CDR1 SNHLY, CDR2 FYNNEI. V was pared by 0 bases and J by 0 bases, with 15 bases between. Here the CDR3 reads CASSEARVTASSGANVLTF. CDR3 nucleotide sequence: TGTGCCAGCAGTGAAGCGCGCGTTACCGCCAGCTCTGGGGCCAACGTCCTGACTTTC.

The gene calls are TRBV7-2 and TRBJ1-6; D ambiguous. CDR1 and CDR2 from the germline V gene are SGHTA and FQGNSA. CDR3 length equals 14 residues. V lost 1 base to trimming and J lost 5 bases, with 6 bases between them. The CDR3 is CASSLGLHNSPLHF. The CDR3 DNA reads as TGTGCCAGCAGCTTAGGGCTGCATAATTCACCCCTCCACTTT. The entire variable domain, with the rest obtained from reference TRBV7-2 and TRBJ1-6, is as follows: GAGVSQSPSNKVTEKGKDVELRCDPISGHTALYWYRQSLGQGLEFLIYFQGNSAPDKSGLPSDRFSAERTGGSVSTLTIQRTQQEDSAVYLCASSLGLHNSPLHFGNGTRLTVT.

The V gene is TRBV5-1, the J gene TRBJ2-3; maybe TRBD1 (6 bases). Germline V gives CDR1 SGHRS, CDR2 YFSETQ. Trimming removed 4 bases at V and 2 bases at J, with 11 bases between. This CDR3 comprises 14 residues. In DNA form, the CDR3 reads TGCGCCAGCAGCAGACAGGTATCCACAGATACGCAGTATTTT. Its protein is CASSRQVSTDTQYF. Combining the CDR3 with reference TRBV5-1 and TRBJ2-3 gives the whole variable domain KAGVTQTPRYLIKTRGQQVTLSCSPISGHRSVSWYQQTPGQGLQFLFEYFSETQRNKGNFPGRFSGRQFSNSRSEMNVSTLELGDSALYLCASSRQVSTDTQYFGPGTRLTVL.

This clone was recorded a few times. The CDR3 reads CASSYKGGTSPLHF. Written as DNA, the CDR3 is TGTGCCAGCAGCTATAAGGGGGGCACTTCACCCCTCCACTTT. This chain uses TRBV7-2 with TRBJ1-6, with D maybe TRBD1 (6 bases). Per the germline V gene, CDR1 is SGHTA and CDR2 is FQGNSA. This CDR3 spans 14 amino acids. V lost 4 bases, J lost 9 bases, and 13 bases lay in between.

The J gene is TRBJ1-2, the V gene TRBV6-1; the D is unclear. Germline loops: CDR1 MNHNS, CDR2 SASEGT. Trimming removed 6 bases from V and 3 bases from J, with 17 bases in between. The CDR3 spans 15 residues. The CDR3 protein is CASSDRPREYYGYTF. For the CDR3, the DNA is TGTGCCAGCAGCGATAGGCCGAGGGAATACTATGGCTACACCTTC.

The CDR3 loop is CASSALRDRGGYTF. DNA for the CDR3: TGTGCCAGCAGCGCCCTCCGGGACAGGGGTGGCTACACCTTC. The chain combines TRBV9 with TRBJ1-2; 10 bases agree with TRBD1. Germline CDR1 SGDLS, CDR2 YYNGEE. The CDR3 spans 14 residues. V dropped 3 bases and J dropped 7; count of bases not matched to a gene: 6.

The V and J genes are TRBV2 and TRBJ2-1; tentatively, D is TRBD1 (5 bases). This CDR3 is built from 12 residues. The germline V and J ends were trimmed by 6 bases and 9 bases, with 12 bases remaining between them. The germline gives CDR1 SNHLY, CDR2 FYNNEI. CDR3 in amino acids: CASSVDSSEQFF. Here the CDR3 DNA reads TGTGCCAGCAGCGTCGACAGCTCTGAGCAGTTCTTC. The whole variable domain, remainder taken from reference TRBV2 and TRBJ2-1, is EPEVTQTPSHQVTQMGQEVILRCVPISNHLYFYWYRQILGQKVEFLVSFYNNEISEKSEIFDDQFSVERPDGSNFTLKIRSTKLEDSAMYFCASSVDSSEQFFGPGTRLTVL.

CDR3 DNA: TGCGCCAGCAGCTTGGGGGAGAAGGGACAGGGAGATTCTGAGCAGTTCTTC. Translated: CASSLGEKGQGDSEQFF. The gene calls are TRBV5-1 and TRBJ2-1, with 9 positions matching TRBD1. This CDR3 has 17 amino acids. The germline V gene encodes CDR1 SGHRS and CDR2 YFSETQ. V gave up 0 bases and J gave up 9 bases; unmatched junction bases: 13. The full variable domain, completed using reference TRBV5-1 and TRBJ2-1, is KAGVTQTPRYLIKTRGQQVTLSCSPISGHRSVSWYQQTPGQGLQFLFEYFSETQRNKGNFPGRFSGRQFSNSRSEMNVSTLELGDSALYLCASSLGEKGQGDSEQFFGPGTRLTVL.

The CDR3, as DNA: TGTGCCGGGCGTGCAGGGACTGGAAACACCATATATTTT. Encoded protein: CAGRAGTGNTIYF. The chain is built from TRBV30 and TRBJ1-3; TRBD1 might be the D (5 bases). This CDR3 spans 13 amino acids. Trimming cost V 8 bases and J 2 bases, with 13 bases left between them. Germline values: CDR1 GTSNPN, CDR2 SVGIG (reference sequence).

The chain recombines TRBV27 with TRBJ1-1; D is uncertain. The V gene lost 4 bases and the J gene lost 4 bases, with 10 bases spanning the gap. CDR3 size: 13 residues. Germline lookup yields CDR1 MNHEY and CDR2 SMNVEV (reference sequence). As DNA, the CDR3 is TGTGCCAGCAGTTCTCTCGGGTTCACTGAAGCTTTCTTT. Its protein product is CASSSLGFTEAFF.

Notes on this clone: The sample holds other DNA sequences that translate to the same CDR3. The chain uses TRBV29-1 and TRBJ2-5; D possibly matches TRBD1 or TRBD2 (5 bases each). Trimming cost V 4 bases and J 2 bases, with 8 bases left between them. This CDR3 has 12 residues. Germline V gene lookup returns CDR1 SQVTM and CDR2 ANQGSEA. The CDR3 DNA reads as TGCAGCGTTGTGAGGGGACAAGAGACCCAGTACTTC. Translation: CSVVRGQETQYF.

This clone was seen only a few times. The V and J genes are TRBV6-1 and TRBJ1-2, with D tentatively TRBD1 (5 bases). Germline V CDR1 and CDR2: MNHNS, SASEGT. V was pared by 1 base and J by 3 bases, with 12 bases between. The CDR3 contains 15 residues. The CDR3 DNA is TGTGCCAGCAGTGAAGATTTGGGGCGAGACTATGGCTACACCTTC. It specifies CASSEDLGRDYGYTF.

The chain uses TRBV28 and TRBJ1-2, with D hard to call. V lost 10 bases to trimming and J lost 8 bases, with 20 bases between them. The CDR3 consists of 13 residues. Per the germline V gene, CDR1 is MDHEN and CDR2 is SYDVKM. The CDR3 here is CATQQTRIGGYTF. CDR3 bases: TGTGCCACCCAACAAACGAGGATAGGGGGCTACACCTTC.

The chain is built from TRBV2 and TRBJ2-5; 7 bases match TRBD2. Germline V lookup: CDR1 SNHLY, CDR2 FYNNEI. V lost 4 bases and J lost 4; bases outside the gene matches: 6. CDR3 length: 14 amino acids. DNA of the CDR3: TGTGCCAGCAGTGCCCCTAGCGGAACAGAGACCCAGTACTTC. Amino acids: CASSAPSGTETQYF.

The chain employs TRBV11-2 and TRBJ2-1; 13 bases line up with TRBD2. Looked up from germline, CDR1 is SGHAT and CDR2 is FQNNGV. Trimming took 5 bases from V and 0 from J; bases not matched to a gene: 7. The CDR3 has 18 amino acids. The CDR3 loop reads CASSLGTSGASSYNEQFF. DNA of the CDR3: TGTGCCAGCAGCCTAGGGACTAGCGGGGCTAGCTCCTACAATGAGCAGTTCTTC.

The chain links TRBV29-1 to TRBJ2-1, with TRBD2 matching 10 bases. The V segment lost 6 bases and the J segment 3 bases; nucleotides outside the gene matches: 5. The V gene's germline CDR1 is SQVTM and CDR2 ANQGSEA. The CDR3 length is 14 residues. This CDR3 reads CSVAPSGGYNEQFF. The DNA of the CDR3 is TGCAGCGTCGCCCCTAGCGGGGGCTACAATGAGCAGTTCTTC.

This clone was detected only a few times. This rearrangement joins TRBV9 to TRBJ2-3, with D maybe TRBD2 (5 bases). The V gene's germline CDR1 is SGDLS and CDR2 YYNGEE. The CDR3 covers 13 residues. V lost 3 bases and J 0 bases, leaving 5 bases between the germline ends. CDR3 in amino acids: CASSAGSTDTQYF. The CDR3 nucleotides are TGTGCCAGCAGCGCGGGAAGCACAGATACGCAGTATTTT.